Listed here is a single T cell receptor beta chain. Its matching antigen is unknown. The data were obtained in a study of T cell responses to AZD1222 COVID-19 vaccine. Sequenced by immunoSEQ multiplex PCR; TCRdb stores in-frame clones only, minus some. The table records under 150,000 clones, about nine tenths of them present only once. Whole-study findings and limits: The study identified only five to seven AZD1222 recipients as seropositive at baseline. Donors were mostly white British, more females; clonal diversity possibly underestimated. Spike was spanned by vaccine-associated CD4 TCRs, with dominance at 160-218 and 743-854.

The V end lost 3 bases, the J end lost 2 bases, and 11 bases lay between the germline ends. The CDR3 contains 14 residues. CDR1 is SGDLS, CDR2 YYNGEE, per germline. This TCR came from an adult who received the AZD1222 COVID-19 vaccine. The chain uses TRBV9 and TRBJ1-1, with D tentatively TRBD1 (6 bases). Sequenced here: peripheral blood, sampled 28 days after the second AZD1222 dose. CDR3 sequence reads: CASSAGARNTEAFF. The CDR3 DNA reads as TGTGCCAGCAGCGCGGGGGCGCGAAACACTGAAGCTTTCTTT.